This T cell receptor beta chain came from a study of tumor-infiltrating lymphocytes in primary liver carcinoma. This clonotype was observed at least ten times. Joint extraction of RNA and DNA used roughly 20-33 mg of bulk tissue that was unsorted. A primer matching the constant region was used to make TCR beta cDNA from around 550 ng of total RNA. Slightly modified ARM-PCR, run as three nested multiplex PCR rounds, produced the TCR beta libraries. TCRdb ran MiXCR on the multiplex PCR reads and lists one entry per CDR3 protein. The sample records about 35,000 distinct CDR3 sequences, roughly 70% being singletons. The TCR sequence derives from a man aged 35 to 55 with primary liver carcinoma and hepatitis B virus infection. Sequencing input: liver tumor tissue from sampling region 4. Subset reported: tumor region T4, right-lateral pole.

The CDR3 sequence: CASSVQGREQYF. The CDR3 coding sequence is TGTGCCAGCAGTGTCCAGGGCCGCGAGCAGTACTTC. The rearrangement links TRBV2 to TRBJ2-7; tentative D call: TRBD1 (5 bases). Germline CDR1 and CDR2: SNHLY and FYNNEI. The CDR3 contains 12 residues. V lost 4 bases and J lost 6, with 10 bases in between. Drawing the rest from reference TRBV2 and TRBJ2-7, the complete variable domain is EPEVTQTPSHQVTQMGQEVILRCVPISNHLYFYWYRQILGQKVEFLVSFYNNEISEKSEIFDDQFSVERPDGSNFTLKIRSTKLEDSAMYFCASSVQGREQYFGPGTRLTVT.